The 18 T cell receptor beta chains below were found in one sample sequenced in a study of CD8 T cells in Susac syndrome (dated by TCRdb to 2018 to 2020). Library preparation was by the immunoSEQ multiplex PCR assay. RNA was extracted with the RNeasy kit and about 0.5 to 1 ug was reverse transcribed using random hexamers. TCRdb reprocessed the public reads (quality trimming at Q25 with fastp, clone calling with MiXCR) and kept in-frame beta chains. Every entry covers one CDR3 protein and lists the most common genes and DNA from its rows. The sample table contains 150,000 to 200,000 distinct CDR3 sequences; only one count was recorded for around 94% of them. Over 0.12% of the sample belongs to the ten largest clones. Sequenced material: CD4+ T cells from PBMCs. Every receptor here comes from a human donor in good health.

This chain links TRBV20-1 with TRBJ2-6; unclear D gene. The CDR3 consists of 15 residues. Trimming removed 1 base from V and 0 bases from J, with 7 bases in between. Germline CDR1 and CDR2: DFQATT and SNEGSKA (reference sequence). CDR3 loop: CSARADPSGANVLTF. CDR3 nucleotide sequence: TGCAGTGCTAGAGCGGACCCCTCTGGGGCCAACGTCCTGACTTTC.

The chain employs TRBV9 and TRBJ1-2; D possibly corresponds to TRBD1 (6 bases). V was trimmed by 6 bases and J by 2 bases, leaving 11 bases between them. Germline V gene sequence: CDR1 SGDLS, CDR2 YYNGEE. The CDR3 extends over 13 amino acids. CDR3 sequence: CASNRDNNYGYTF. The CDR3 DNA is TGTGCCAGCAACCGGGACAACAACTATGGCTACACCTTC.

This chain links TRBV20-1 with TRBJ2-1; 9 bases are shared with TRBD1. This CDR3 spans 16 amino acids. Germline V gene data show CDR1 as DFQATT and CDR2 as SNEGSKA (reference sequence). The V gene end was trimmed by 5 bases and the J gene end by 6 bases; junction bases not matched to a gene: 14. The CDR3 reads CSAPLSGDREGNEQFF. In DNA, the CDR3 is TGCAGTGCTCCCCTGAGCGGGGACAGGGAGGGCAATGAGCAGTTCTTC.

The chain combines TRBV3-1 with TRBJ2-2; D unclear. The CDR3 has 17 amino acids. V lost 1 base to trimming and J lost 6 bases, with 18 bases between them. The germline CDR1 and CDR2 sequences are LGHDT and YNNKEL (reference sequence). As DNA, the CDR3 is TGTGCCAGCAGCCAAGGAGCGTTCTCGTTGGTGGCCGGGGAGCTGTTTTTT. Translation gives CASSQGAFSLVAGELFF.

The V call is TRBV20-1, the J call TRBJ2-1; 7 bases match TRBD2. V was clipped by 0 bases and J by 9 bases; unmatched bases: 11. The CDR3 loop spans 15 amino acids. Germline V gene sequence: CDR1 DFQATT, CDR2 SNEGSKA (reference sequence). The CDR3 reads CSARDGGLPSGEQFF. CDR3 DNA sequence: TGCAGTGCTAGAGATGGGGGACTACCGAGCGGTGAGCAGTTCTTC.

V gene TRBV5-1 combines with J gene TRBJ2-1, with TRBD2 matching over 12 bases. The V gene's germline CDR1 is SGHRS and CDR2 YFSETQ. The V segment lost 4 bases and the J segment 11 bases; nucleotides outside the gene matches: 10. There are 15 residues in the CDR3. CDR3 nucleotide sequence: TGCGCCAGCAGCCGGACTAGCGGGGACCAAACCCAGCAGTTCTTC. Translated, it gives CASSRTSGDQTQQFF.

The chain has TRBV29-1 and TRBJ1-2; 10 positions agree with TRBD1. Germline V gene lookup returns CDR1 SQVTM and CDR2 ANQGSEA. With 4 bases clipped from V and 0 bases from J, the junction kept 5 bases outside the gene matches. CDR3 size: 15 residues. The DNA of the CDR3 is TGCAGCGTTGGGGGACAGGGGAAAACTAACTATGGCTACACCTTC. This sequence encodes CSVGGQGKTNYGYTF. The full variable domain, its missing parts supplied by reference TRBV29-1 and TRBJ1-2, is SAVISQKPSRDICQRGTSLTIQCQVDSQVTMMFWYRQQPGQSLTLIATANQGSEATYESGFVIDKFPISRPNLTFSTLTVSNMSPEDSSIYLCSVGGQGKTNYGYTFGSGTRLTVV.

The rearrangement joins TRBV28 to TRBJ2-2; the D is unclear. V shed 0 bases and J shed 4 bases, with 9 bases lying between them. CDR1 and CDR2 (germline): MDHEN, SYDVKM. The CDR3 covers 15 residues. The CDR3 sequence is CASSLWGSGTGELFF. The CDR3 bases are TGTGCCAGCAGTTTATGGGGCTCGGGCACCGGGGAGCTGTTTTTT.

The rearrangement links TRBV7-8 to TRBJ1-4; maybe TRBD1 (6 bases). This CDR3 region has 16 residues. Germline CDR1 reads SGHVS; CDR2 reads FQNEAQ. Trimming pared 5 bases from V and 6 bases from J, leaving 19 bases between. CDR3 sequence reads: CASSLLGGQRDEKLFF. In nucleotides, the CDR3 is TGTGCCAGCAGCCTCCTCGGAGGACAGAGGGATGAAAAACTGTTTTTT.

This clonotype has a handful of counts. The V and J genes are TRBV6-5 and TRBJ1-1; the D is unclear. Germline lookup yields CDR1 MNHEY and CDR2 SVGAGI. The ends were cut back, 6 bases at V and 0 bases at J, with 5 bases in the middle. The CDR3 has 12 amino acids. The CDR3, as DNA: TGTGCCAGCAGAGACTTGAACACTGAAGCTTTCTTT. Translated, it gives CASRDLNTEAFF.

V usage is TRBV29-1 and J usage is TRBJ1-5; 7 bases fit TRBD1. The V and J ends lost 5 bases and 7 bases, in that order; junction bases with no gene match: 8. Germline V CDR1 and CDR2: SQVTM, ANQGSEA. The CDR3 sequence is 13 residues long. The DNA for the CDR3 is TGCAGCGTTAAGGACAGGAGGATACAGCCCCAGCATTTT. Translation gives CSVKDRRIQPQHF.

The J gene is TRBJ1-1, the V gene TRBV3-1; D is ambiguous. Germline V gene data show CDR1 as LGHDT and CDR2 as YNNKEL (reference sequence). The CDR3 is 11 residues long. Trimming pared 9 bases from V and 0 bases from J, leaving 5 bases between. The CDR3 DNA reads TGTGCCAGTCAGATGAACACTGAAGCTTTCTTT. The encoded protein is CASQMNTEAFF.

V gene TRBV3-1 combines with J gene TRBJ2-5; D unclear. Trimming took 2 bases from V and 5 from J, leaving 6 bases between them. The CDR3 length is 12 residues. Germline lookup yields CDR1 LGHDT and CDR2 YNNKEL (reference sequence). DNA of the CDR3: TGTGCCAGCAGCCAAAACACGGAGACCCAGTACTTC. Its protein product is CASSQNTETQYF.

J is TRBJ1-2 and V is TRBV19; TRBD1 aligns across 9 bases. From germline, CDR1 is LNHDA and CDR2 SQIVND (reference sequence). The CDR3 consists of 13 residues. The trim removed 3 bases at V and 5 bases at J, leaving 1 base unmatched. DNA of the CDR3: TGTGCCAGTAGTATCGACAGGGGGTATGGCTACACCTTC. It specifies CASSIDRGYGYTF.

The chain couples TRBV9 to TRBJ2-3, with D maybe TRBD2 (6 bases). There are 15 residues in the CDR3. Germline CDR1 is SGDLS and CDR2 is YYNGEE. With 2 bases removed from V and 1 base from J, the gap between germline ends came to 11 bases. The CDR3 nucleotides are TGTGCCAGCAGCGTTAGTCGCGGGGGCACAGATACGCAGTATTTT. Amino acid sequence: CASSVSRGGTDTQYF.

In DNA, the CDR3 is TGCAGTGCTAGAGATAGGGACTATGGCTACACCTTC. Its translation is CSARDRDYGYTF. The chain recombines TRBV20-1 with TRBJ1-2; D is undetermined. The CDR3 totals 12 residues. V shed 0 bases and J shed 3 bases, with 5 bases lying between them. The germline gives CDR1 DFQATT, CDR2 SNEGSKA (reference sequence).

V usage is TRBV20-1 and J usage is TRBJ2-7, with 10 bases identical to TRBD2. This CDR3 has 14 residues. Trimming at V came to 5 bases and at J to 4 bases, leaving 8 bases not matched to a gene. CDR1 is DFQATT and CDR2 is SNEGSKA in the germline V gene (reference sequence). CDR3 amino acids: CSASKRGGTYEQYF. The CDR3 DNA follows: TGCAGTGCTTCCAAGCGGGGGGGCACTTACGAGCAGTACTTC.

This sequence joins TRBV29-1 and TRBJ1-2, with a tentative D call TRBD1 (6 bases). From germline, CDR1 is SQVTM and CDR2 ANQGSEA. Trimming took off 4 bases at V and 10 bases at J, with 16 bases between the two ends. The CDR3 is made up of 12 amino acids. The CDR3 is CSVGGGAFDYTF. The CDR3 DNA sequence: TGCAGCGTTGGTGGGGGGGCGTTTGACTACACCTTC.